This T cell receptor (beta chain) comes out of a study of early T cells in non-severe SARS-CoV-2 infection. Study-wide context: Unpaired chains resulted from sequencing bulk RNA of unsorted whole blood.

J gave up 1 base and V 7 bases, and 5 bases lay outside the gene matches. Germline V lookup: CDR1 ENHRY, CDR2 SYGVKD. The CDR3 contains 15 residues. TCRdb fed the 5' RACE reads into MiXCR, producing one record per CDR3 protein. The repertoire holds approximately 90,000 distinct CDR3 sequences, with around 12% as singletons. Sequenced here: whole blood, sampled at baseline. This chain joins TRBV10-3 and TRBJ2-2, with 8 bases that match TRBD2. This clonotype was sampled from an adult who was a healthcare worker with PCR-confirmed SARS-CoV-2 infection or an uninfected control (not recorded which). For the CDR3, the DNA is TGTGCCATCACCAAGAGCGGGGGGAACACCGGGGAGCTGTTTTTT. Its translation: CAITKSGGNTGELFF.